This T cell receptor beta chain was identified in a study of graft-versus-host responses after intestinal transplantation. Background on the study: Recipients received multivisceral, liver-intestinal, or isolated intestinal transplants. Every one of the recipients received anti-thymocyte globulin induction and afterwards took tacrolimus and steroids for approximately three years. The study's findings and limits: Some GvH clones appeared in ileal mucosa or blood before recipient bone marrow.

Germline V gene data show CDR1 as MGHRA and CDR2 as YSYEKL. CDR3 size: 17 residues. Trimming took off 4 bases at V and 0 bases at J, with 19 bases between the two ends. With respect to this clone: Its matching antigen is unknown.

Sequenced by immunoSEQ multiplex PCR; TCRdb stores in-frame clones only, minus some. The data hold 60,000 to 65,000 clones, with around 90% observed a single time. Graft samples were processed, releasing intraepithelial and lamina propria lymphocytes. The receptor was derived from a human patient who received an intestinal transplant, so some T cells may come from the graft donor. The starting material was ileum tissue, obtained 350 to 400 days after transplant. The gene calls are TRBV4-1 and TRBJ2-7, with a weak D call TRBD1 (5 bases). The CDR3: CASSLDADIPSSYEQYF. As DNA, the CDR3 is TGCGCCAGCAGCCTCGATGCGGACATCCCGAGCTCCTACGAGCAGTACTTC.